This T cell receptor beta chain was captured in a study of shared clonotypes between healthy human individuals. Whole-study results and caveats: Naive subsets usually exceeded memory subsets in estimated richness.

Investigators divided CD4+ cells into CD45RA+ naive and CD45RA-negative memory subsets. Trimming cost V 1 base and J 2 bases, with 14 bases left between them. CDR3 size: 16 residues. Germline V gene sequence: CDR1 SGHAT, CDR2 FQNNGV. This clone was counted a single time. Its antigen is undetermined. The assay was immunoSEQ multiplex PCR, and TCRdb's table has in-frame clones only and misses some. The sample lists roughly 1.4 million clones, less than 99% occurring once. The source of this sequence is a man aged 25-45 years in good health. The specimen sequenced was naive CD4+ T cells sorted from blood. The sample's subset: CD45RA+ positively selected. The chain couples TRBV11-2 to TRBJ1-1; D not certain. In DNA form, the CDR3 reads TGTGCCAGCAGCTTAGTTGTCAGGACCGATAACACTGAAGCTTTCTTT. It codes for CASSLVVRTDNTEAFF.